The rows below give T cell receptor beta chains drawn from one sample of a study of technical replicates of blood from a few donors. Sequenced by immunoSEQ multiplex PCR; TCRdb stores in-frame clones only, minus some. Of 70,000 to 90,000 clones listed, approximately 90% are singletons. Specimen: T cells isolated from PBMCs. The receptors come from a human donor in good health. Both conserved end residues are part of each CDR3. Fields, in order: CDR3 DNA, CDR3 protein, V gene, clone size, J gene, D gene. The D gene is left open where the match is weak. Part of the rows lack a size; the others show once, few, many or a class for expanded clones.

cdr3_nt: TGTGCCAGCAGCCAAGTAACTAACACCGGGGAGCTGTTTTTT; cdr3_aa: CASSQVTNTGELFF; v_call: TRBV4-2; clone_size: NA; j_call: TRBJ2-2; d_call: NA
cdr3_nt: TGTGCCAGCAGTTCTCAGGTTAACTATGGCTACACCTTC; cdr3_aa: CASSSQVNYGYTF; v_call: TRBV27; clone_size: NA; j_call: TRBJ1-2; d_call: NA
cdr3_nt: TGTGCCAGCAGCTTGCTGGACAGGGCCGCTGAAGCTTTCTTT; cdr3_aa: CASSLLDRAAEAFF; v_call: TRBV7-9; clone_size: NA; j_call: TRBJ1-1; d_call: TRBD1
cdr3_nt: TGTGCCAGCAGCGAAAGGCGGGGGACCTACGAGCAGTACTTC; cdr3_aa: CASSERRGTYEQYF; v_call: TRBV7-2; clone_size: NA; j_call: TRBJ2-7; d_call: TRBD2
cdr3_nt: TGTGCCAGCAGCACCCTCGGGACAGCCTATGGCTACACCTTC; cdr3_aa: CASSTLGTAYGYTF; v_call: TRBV11-2; clone_size: NA; j_call: TRBJ1-2; d_call: TRBD1
cdr3_nt: TGCGCCAGCAGCTTGGGAGAATCAGGAAGCCAGCCCCAGCATTTT; cdr3_aa: CASSLGESGSQPQHF; v_call: TRBV5-1; clone_size: NA; j_call: TRBJ1-5; d_call: NA
cdr3_nt: TGTGCCAGCTCACCTCAGGAGGATGGCTACACCTTC; cdr3_aa: CASSPQEDGYTF; v_call: TRBV18; clone_size: NA; j_call: TRBJ1-2; d_call: NA
cdr3_nt: TGCGCCAGCAGGGACCGGCGAGACAGGGGATCTTTTGCTGAAGCTTTCTTT; cdr3_aa: CASRDRRDRGSFAEAFF; v_call: TRBV5-1; clone_size: NA; j_call: TRBJ1-1; d_call: TRBD1
cdr3_nt: TGTGCCAGCAGCCCTAAGACAGCGAACACTGAAGCTTTCTTT; cdr3_aa: CASSPKTANTEAFF; v_call: TRBV5-4; clone_size: NA; j_call: TRBJ1-1; d_call: NA
cdr3_nt: TGTGCCAGCAGCCCGAAACCCGAGACACACGGGACTAGCGGGAGGGCCCGTGAGCAGTTCTTC; cdr3_aa: CASSPKPETHGTSGRAREQFF; v_call: TRBV4-2; clone_size: once; j_call: TRBJ2-1; d_call: TRBD2
cdr3_nt: TGCGCCAGCAGCCAAGATTCTGAGGACGAGCAGTACTTC; cdr3_aa: CASSQDSEDEQYF; v_call: TRBV4-1; clone_size: NA; j_call: TRBJ2-7; d_call: NA
cdr3_nt: TGTGCCAGCAGTTACTCACCAGGGGCGGACACTGAAGCTTTCTTT; cdr3_aa: CASSYSPGADTEAFF; v_call: TRBV6-5; clone_size: NA; j_call: TRBJ1-1; d_call: NA
cdr3_nt: TGTGCTAGTGGTTTGGTAGCCCGGGGGACAGTCTTTAATTCACCCCTCCACTTT; cdr3_aa: CASGLVARGTVFNSPLHF; v_call: TRBV12-5; clone_size: few; j_call: TRBJ1-6; d_call: TRBD1
cdr3_nt: TGCGCCAGCAGAAGGACAGGGGACTTGTTCAACACCATATATTTT; cdr3_aa: CASRRTGDLFNTIYF; v_call: TRBV5-1; clone_size: NA; j_call: TRBJ1-3; d_call: TRBD1
cdr3_nt: TGTGCCAGCAGTTTAACGGGAGACCGCTACGAGCAGTACTTC; cdr3_aa: CASSLTGDRYEQYF; v_call: TRBV28; clone_size: once; j_call: TRBJ2-7; d_call: NA
cdr3_nt: TGTGCCTGGAGTGGGGCTAGCGGGGTCTCCTACAATGAGCAGTTCTTC; cdr3_aa: CAWSGASGVSYNEQFF; v_call: TRBV30; clone_size: NA; j_call: TRBJ2-1; d_call: TRBD2
cdr3_nt: TGTGCCAGCAGCTTAGGACAGGGGGGTGAAAAACTGTTTTTT; cdr3_aa: CASSLGQGGEKLFF; v_call: TRBV7-2; clone_size: NA; j_call: TRBJ1-4; d_call: TRBD1
cdr3_nt: TGTGCCTGGAGTGTAACGACCCTAGCGGTGGAGCTGTTTTTT; cdr3_aa: CAWSVTTLAVELFF; v_call: TRBV30; clone_size: NA; j_call: TRBJ2-2; d_call: TRBD2
cdr3_nt: TGTGCCAGCCTAGCTTCCGAGCAGTACTTC; cdr3_aa: CASLASEQYF; v_call: TRBV2; clone_size: NA; j_call: TRBJ2-7; d_call: NA
cdr3_nt: TGTGCCAGCAGTGGCCGGACAGGGGCGAATCAGCCCCAGCATTTT; cdr3_aa: CASSGRTGANQPQHF; v_call: TRBV2; clone_size: NA; j_call: TRBJ1-5; d_call: TRBD1
cdr3_nt: TGTGCCAGCGCCGGGACAGGGTGGAATGATAGGGGAAAACTGTTTTTT; cdr3_aa: CASAGTGWNDRGKLFF; v_call: TRBV27; clone_size: NA; j_call: TRBJ1-4; d_call: TRBD1
cdr3_nt: TGTGCCAGCAGCTTGTGGGGGGGCAGGGGTAACTCCTACGAGCAGTACTTC; cdr3_aa: CASSLWGGRGNSYEQYF; v_call: TRBV5-4; clone_size: NA; j_call: TRBJ2-7; d_call: NA
cdr3_nt: TGTGCCAGCAGCTTGTCGGCGGGAGGCTACAATGAGCAGTTCTTC; cdr3_aa: CASSLSAGGYNEQFF; v_call: TRBV5-4; clone_size: NA; j_call: TRBJ2-1; d_call: TRBD2
cdr3_nt: TGTGCCAGTAGCCTAGTCGGACTAGTCGCCGAGCAGTACTTC; cdr3_aa: CASSLVGLVAEQYF; v_call: TRBV19; clone_size: NA; j_call: TRBJ2-7; d_call: TRBD2
cdr3_nt: TGTGCCAGCAGCCCTTGGGACAGCTACACCATATATTTT; cdr3_aa: CASSPWDSYTIYF; v_call: TRBV11-2; clone_size: NA; j_call: TRBJ1-3; d_call: TRBD1
cdr3_nt: TGTGCCTGGAGTGACCATTCTACCAAAAACATTCAGTACTTC; cdr3_aa: CAWSDHSTKNIQYF; v_call: TRBV30; clone_size: NA; j_call: TRBJ2-4; d_call: NA
cdr3_nt: TGCAGCGTGGACACGTACAATGAGCAGTTCTTC; cdr3_aa: CSVDTYNEQFF; v_call: TRBV29-1; clone_size: NA; j_call: TRBJ2-1; d_call: NA
cdr3_nt: TGTGCCAGCAGCTTAGGACAGGGTATCACTAATGAAAAACTGTTTTTT; cdr3_aa: CASSLGQGITNEKLFF; v_call: TRBV11-2; clone_size: once; j_call: TRBJ1-4; d_call: TRBD1
cdr3_nt: TGTGCCAGCAGCCAAGATGTGGGTAGCGGAGCCTACGAGCAGTACTTC; cdr3_aa: CASSQDVGSGAYEQYF; v_call: TRBV4-2; clone_size: NA; j_call: TRBJ2-7; d_call: NA
cdr3_nt: TGCGCCAGCAGAGGCGGGAGGTCCTACAATGAGCAGTTCTTC; cdr3_aa: CASRGGRSYNEQFF; v_call: TRBV5-1; clone_size: NA; j_call: TRBJ2-1; d_call: TRBD2
cdr3_nt: TGCAGCGTTGAAGCCTCCCTAGGGGAGACAGGGGGTTACGAGCAGTACTTC; cdr3_aa: CSVEASLGETGGYEQYF; v_call: TRBV29-1; clone_size: once; j_call: TRBJ2-7; d_call: TRBD1
cdr3_nt: TGTGCCAGCAGTCGCGGTGGATCGCTGGCCCAGTACTTC; cdr3_aa: CASSRGGSLAQYF; v_call: TRBV6-5; clone_size: NA; j_call: TRBJ2-5; d_call: NA
cdr3_nt: TGTGCCAGCAGCCCGATGGACAGGGTGAACACTGAAGCTTTCTTT; cdr3_aa: CASSPMDRVNTEAFF; v_call: TRBV7-9; clone_size: NA; j_call: TRBJ1-1; d_call: TRBD1
cdr3_nt: TGTGCCTGGAGCCCCCTCGTCAGGGGTAGTAATGTAGGCTACACCTTC; cdr3_aa: CAWSPLVRGSNVGYTF; v_call: TRBV30; clone_size: NA; j_call: TRBJ1-2; d_call: NA
cdr3_nt: TGTGCCAGCAGCCCGGCAACAGGGGGTAGAGGAAACACCATATATTTT; cdr3_aa: CASSPATGGRGNTIYF; v_call: TRBV7-9; clone_size: NA; j_call: TRBJ1-3; d_call: TRBD1
cdr3_nt: TGTGCCAGCAGCTTAGAGACCGGGGAGCGGGAGATTTGGTGTGAGCAGTTCTTC; cdr3_aa: CASSLETGEREIWCEQFF; v_call: TRBV11-2; clone_size: NA; j_call: TRBJ2-1; d_call: TRBD2
cdr3_nt: TGTGCCAGCAGTTTTGCGGGAGGGTCCTACGAGCAGTACTTC; cdr3_aa: CASSFAGGSYEQYF; v_call: TRBV27; clone_size: NA; j_call: TRBJ2-7; d_call: TRBD2
cdr3_nt: TGTGCCAGCAGCCCTCACACGCTAGCGGGGGAACGAGATACGCAGTATTTT; cdr3_aa: CASSPHTLAGERDTQYF; v_call: TRBV9; clone_size: NA; j_call: TRBJ2-3; d_call: TRBD2
cdr3_nt: TGTGCCAGCAGTTACGACCAGGGAGGCGAGCAGTACTTC; cdr3_aa: CASSYDQGGEQYF; v_call: TRBV6-5; clone_size: NA; j_call: TRBJ2-7; d_call: NA
cdr3_nt: TGTGCCAGCAGGTCAAGCGGGGGGGCCCCCGGGGAGCTGTTTTTT; cdr3_aa: CASRSSGGAPGELFF; v_call: TRBV13; clone_size: NA; j_call: TRBJ2-2; d_call: TRBD2
cdr3_nt: TGTGCCAGCAGTTTCCTCCAAACACAAGAGACCCAGTACTTC; cdr3_aa: CASSFLQTQETQYF; v_call: TRBV28; clone_size: NA; j_call: TRBJ2-5; d_call: NA
cdr3_nt: TGTGCCAGCAGCTTAGGGCGCGGGACTAGCGTAGATACGCAGTATTTT; cdr3_aa: CASSLGRGTSVDTQYF; v_call: TRBV7-6; clone_size: NA; j_call: TRBJ2-3; d_call: TRBD2
cdr3_nt: TGTGCCAGCAGCTTCGCAGGGGTGGAAAAACTGTTTTTT; cdr3_aa: CASSFAGVEKLFF; v_call: TRBV11-2; clone_size: NA; j_call: TRBJ1-4; d_call: NA
cdr3_nt: TGTGCCAGCAGGTCTAGTACCTATAGCAATCAGCCCCAGCATTTT; cdr3_aa: CASRSSTYSNQPQHF; v_call: TRBV6-1; clone_size: NA; j_call: TRBJ1-5; d_call: NA
cdr3_nt: TGTGCCAGTAGTATAGGCCCGACAGGGTACGAGCAGTACTTC; cdr3_aa: CASSIGPTGYEQYF; v_call: TRBV19; clone_size: once; j_call: TRBJ2-7; d_call: TRBD1
cdr3_nt: TGTGCCAGCAGTTTAACACAGGGCAATGAGCAGTTCTTC; cdr3_aa: CASSLTQGNEQFF; v_call: TRBV6-5; clone_size: NA; j_call: TRBJ2-1; d_call: NA
cdr3_nt: TGTGCCAGCAGCGTAGAACTGAATTCAGATACGCAGTATTTT; cdr3_aa: CASSVELNSDTQYF; v_call: TRBV9; clone_size: NA; j_call: TRBJ2-3; d_call: NA
cdr3_nt: TGTGCCAGTAGGCTCCAGGGTTTTGGCACTGAAGCTTTCTTT; cdr3_aa: CASRLQGFGTEAFF; v_call: TRBV19; clone_size: few; j_call: TRBJ1-1; d_call: NA
cdr3_nt: TGTGCCAGCACCGTCATGGGGGGTGAGCAGTTCTTC; cdr3_aa: CASTVMGGEQFF; v_call: TRBV11-3; clone_size: NA; j_call: TRBJ2-1; d_call: NA
cdr3_nt: TGTGCCAGCAGCTCGACGGGAGATGGCTACACCTTC; cdr3_aa: CASSSTGDGYTF; v_call: TRBV7-9; clone_size: NA; j_call: TRBJ1-2; d_call: NA
cdr3_nt: TGTGCCATCAGTGGGGGACAGCCAAATGAAAAACTGTTTTTT; cdr3_aa: CAISGGQPNEKLFF; v_call: TRBV10-3; clone_size: few; j_call: TRBJ1-4; d_call: TRBD1
cdr3_nt: TGTGCCAGTAGTCTAGGGACAGGACCCTACGAGCAGTACTTC; cdr3_aa: CASSLGTGPYEQYF; v_call: TRBV19; clone_size: few; j_call: TRBJ2-7; d_call: TRBD1